What follows are 8 T cell receptor beta chains derived from one specimen sequenced in a study of STAT5B mutations in CD4+ large granular lymphocyte leukemia (dated by TCRdb to between 2021 and 2023). The library was prepared using the immunoSEQ multiplex PCR assay. Here the immuneACCESS table is served through TCRdb, limited to in-frame sequences with V and J called. Missing clones are a known gap in these copies; in checked studies unresolved V genes cover under half, and the rest lacks a known reason. A total of 30,000 to 40,000 clones appear in this sample, more than 70% of them only once. Clones ranked in the top ten supply 0.55% of the sample. Sequenced input: CD4+ T cells from blood buffy coats. Source of these receptors: a human donor in good health.

The chain carries TRBV6-1 and TRBJ2-1; 9 nucleotides align to TRBD1. Germline V gene lookup returns CDR1 MNHNS and CDR2 SASEGT. The length of the CDR3 is 14 residues. J gave up 8 bases and V 5 bases, and 7 bases lay outside the gene matches. The CDR3 DNA reads TGTGCCAGCAGTCCCCTGGACAGGGGCGATGAGCAGTTCTTC. Amino acid sequence: CASSPLDRGDEQFF.

In this sample, this clone turned up once. One end of the junction does not line up with germline, which may come from a read error. The rearrangement links TRBV4-2 to TRBJ2-5, with TRBD2 identical over 8 bases. The CDR3 loop spans 16 amino acids. From germline, CDR1 is LGHNA and CDR2 YNFKEQ. CDR3 sequence: CTSSPLQRGLGETQYF. The CDR3 DNA reads TGTACCAGCAGCCCCCTGCAGCGGGGGCTGGGGGAGACCCAGTACTTC.

There are a few counts of this clone. CDR3 loop: CASSQMRNQPQHF. CDR3 coding DNA: TGCGCCAGCAGCCAAATGAGAAATCAGCCCCAGCATTTT. The chain is built from TRBV4-1 and TRBJ1-5, with D hard to call. In germline, CDR1 is MGHRA, CDR2 YSYEKL. CDR3 length: 13 amino acids. Trimming cost V 2 bases and J 4 bases, with 6 bases left between them.

The rearrangement uses TRBV6-1 and TRBJ2-5, with 7 nucleotides matching TRBD2. The CDR3 loop spans 14 amino acids. Germline lookup yields CDR1 MNHNS and CDR2 SASEGT. The junction had 6 bases not matched to a gene; V was cut back by 7 bases and J by 1 base. For the CDR3, the DNA is TGTGCCAGCAATCCACTAGCGTCCCAAGAGACCCAGTACTTC. It yields the protein CASNPLASQETQYF.

This clone was counted a few times. The gene calls are TRBV30 and TRBJ1-2, with D tentatively TRBD1 (5 bases). Germline values: CDR1 GTSNPN, CDR2 SVGIG (reference sequence). Trimming left V 8 bases short and J 0 bases short, with 10 bases between. CDR3 size: 12 residues. CDR3 residues: CARPGTNYGYTF. The CDR3 bases are TGTGCCCGACCAGGGACTAACTATGGCTACACCTTC.

This chain uses TRBV7-8 with TRBJ2-2; D is unresolved. CDR3 length: 16 residues. V was clipped by 1 base and J by 6 bases, with 15 bases between them. Germline V gives CDR1 SGHVS, CDR2 FQNEAQ. The CDR3 reads CASSLVKGQMAGELFF. CDR3 coding DNA: TGTGCCAGCAGCTTAGTTAAAGGTCAAATGGCCGGGGAGCTGTTTTTT. The full variable domain, with the rest looked up from reference TRBV7-8 and TRBJ2-2, is GAGVSQSPRYKVAKRGQDVALRCDPISGHVSLFWYQQALGQGPEFLTYFQNEAQLDKSGLPSDRFFAERPEGSVSTLKIQRTQQEDSAVYLCASSLVKGQMAGELFFGEGSRLTVL.

This sequence joins TRBV5-4 and TRBJ2-3; the match to TRBD2 covers 11 bases. This CDR3 spans 15 amino acids. With 10 bases clipped from V and 2 bases from J, the junction kept 9 bases outside the gene matches. Germline loops: CDR1 SGHNT, CDR2 YYREEE (reference sequence). CDR3 bases: TGTGCCGGAGGGGTAGCGGGAGGGTACACAGATACGCAGTATTTT. It encodes CAGGVAGGYTDTQYF.

This chain uses TRBV21-1 with TRBJ2-6; the D call TRBD1 from the table was never checked on the DNA. TRBV21-1 constitutes a pseudogene. The CDR3 length is 15 residues. The chain's CDR3 is CASSDQGSGANVLTF. CDR3 in DNA: TGTGCCAGCAGCGACCAGGGTTCTGGGGCCAACGTCCTGACTTTC.